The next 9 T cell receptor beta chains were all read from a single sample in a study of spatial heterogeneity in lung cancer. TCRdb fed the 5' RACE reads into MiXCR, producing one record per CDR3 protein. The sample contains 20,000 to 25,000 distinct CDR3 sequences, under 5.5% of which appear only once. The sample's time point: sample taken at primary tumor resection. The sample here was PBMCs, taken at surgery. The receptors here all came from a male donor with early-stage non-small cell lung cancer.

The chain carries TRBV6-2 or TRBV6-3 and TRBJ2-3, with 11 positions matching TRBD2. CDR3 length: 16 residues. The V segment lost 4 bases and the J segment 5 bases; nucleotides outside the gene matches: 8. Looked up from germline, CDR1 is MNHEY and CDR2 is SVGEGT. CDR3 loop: CASSSYTSGSGDTQYF. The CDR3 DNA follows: TGTGCCAGCAGTTCATACACTAGCGGGAGTGGAGATACGCAGTATTTT.

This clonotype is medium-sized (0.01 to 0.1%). In DNA, the CDR3 is TGTGCCAGCAGTTTAACGGTCGGGAAAAACATTCAGTACTTC. Translated: CASSLTVGKNIQYF. The chain joins TRBV28 to TRBJ2-4; D gene uncertain. Germline V CDR1 and CDR2: MDHEN, SYDVKM. Trimming took off 2 bases at V and 4 bases at J, with 9 bases between the two ends. This CDR3 spans 14 amino acids.

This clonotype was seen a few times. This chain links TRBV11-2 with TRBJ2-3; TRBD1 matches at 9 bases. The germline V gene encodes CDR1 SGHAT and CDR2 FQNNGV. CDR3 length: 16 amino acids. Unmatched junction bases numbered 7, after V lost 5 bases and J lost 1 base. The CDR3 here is CASSGQGREGTDTQYF. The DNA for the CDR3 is TGTGCCAGCAGCGGACAGGGGCGCGAGGGCACAGATACGCAGTATTTT.

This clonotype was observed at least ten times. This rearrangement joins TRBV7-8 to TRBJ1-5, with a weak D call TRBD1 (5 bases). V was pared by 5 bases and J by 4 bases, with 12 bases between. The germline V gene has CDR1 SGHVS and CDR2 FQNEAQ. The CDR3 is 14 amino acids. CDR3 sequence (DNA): TGTGCCAGCAGCCGTACAGGAACAAATCAGCCCCAGCATTTT. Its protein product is CASSRTGTNQPQHF.

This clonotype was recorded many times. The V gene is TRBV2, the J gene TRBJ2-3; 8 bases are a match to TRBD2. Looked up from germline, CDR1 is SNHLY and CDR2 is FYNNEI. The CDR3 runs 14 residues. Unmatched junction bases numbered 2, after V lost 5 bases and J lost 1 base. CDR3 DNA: TGTGCCAGCAGTCGTAGCGGGGGCACAGATACGCAGTATTTT. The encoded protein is CASSRSGGTDTQYF.

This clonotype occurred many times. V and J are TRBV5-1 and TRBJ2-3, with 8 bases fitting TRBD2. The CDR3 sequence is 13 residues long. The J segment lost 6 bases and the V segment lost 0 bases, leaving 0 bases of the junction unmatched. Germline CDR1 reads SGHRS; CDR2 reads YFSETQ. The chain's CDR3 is CASSLGLADTQYF. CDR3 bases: TGCGCCAGCAGCTTGGGACTAGCGGATACGCAGTATTTT. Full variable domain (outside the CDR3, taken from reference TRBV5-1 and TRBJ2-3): KAGVTQTPRYLIKTRGQQVTLSCSPISGHRSVSWYQQTPGQGLQFLFEYFSETQRNKGNFPGRFSGRQFSNSRSEMNVSTLELGDSALYLCASSLGLADTQYFGPGTRLTVL.

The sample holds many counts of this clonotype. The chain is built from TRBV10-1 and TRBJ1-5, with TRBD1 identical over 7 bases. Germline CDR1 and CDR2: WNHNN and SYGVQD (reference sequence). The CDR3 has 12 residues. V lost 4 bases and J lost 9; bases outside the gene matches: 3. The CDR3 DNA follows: TGCGCCAGCAGTGGACAGGGTCCGCCCCAGCATTTT. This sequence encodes CASSGQGPPQHF.

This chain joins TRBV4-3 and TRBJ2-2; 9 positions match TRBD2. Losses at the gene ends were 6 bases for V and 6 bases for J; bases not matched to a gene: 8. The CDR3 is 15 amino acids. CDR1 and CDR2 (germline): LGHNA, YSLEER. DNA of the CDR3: TGCGCCAGCAGGCGGGGTAGCGGGAGTTCCGGGGAGCTGTTTTTT. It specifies CASRRGSGSSGELFF.

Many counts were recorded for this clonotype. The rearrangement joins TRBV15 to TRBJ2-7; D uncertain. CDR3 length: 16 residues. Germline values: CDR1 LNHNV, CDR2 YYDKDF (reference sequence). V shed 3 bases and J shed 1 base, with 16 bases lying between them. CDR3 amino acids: CATSSEYTIRSYEQYF. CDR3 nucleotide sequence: TGTGCCACCAGCAGCGAATACACGATAAGATCCTACGAGCAGTACTTC.